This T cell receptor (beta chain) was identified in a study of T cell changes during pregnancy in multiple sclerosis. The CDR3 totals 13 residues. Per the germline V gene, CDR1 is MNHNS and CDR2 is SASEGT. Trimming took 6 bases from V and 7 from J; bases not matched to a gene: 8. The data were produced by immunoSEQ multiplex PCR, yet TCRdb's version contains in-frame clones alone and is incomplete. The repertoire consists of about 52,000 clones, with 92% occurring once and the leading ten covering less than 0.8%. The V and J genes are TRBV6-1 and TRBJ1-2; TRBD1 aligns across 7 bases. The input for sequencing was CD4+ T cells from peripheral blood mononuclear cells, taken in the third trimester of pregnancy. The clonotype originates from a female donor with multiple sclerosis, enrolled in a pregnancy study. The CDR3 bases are TGTGCCAGCAGGACAGGGTATACCCGTGGCTACACCTTC. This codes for CASRTGYTRGYTF.